This entry lists 15 T cell receptor beta chains sequenced from one sample in a study of T cell repertoires in cytomegalovirus infection. No antigen has been identified for these receptors. Each CDR3 protein is one row after TCRdb ran MiXCR on the reads. In the table there are approximately 600,000 distinct CDR3 sequences, around 40% of which are singletons. This sample comprised cultured PBMCs, obtained from culture after CMV antigen stimulation. The receptor set was obtained from a human donor in good health (CMV status not recorded). Some clones in this sample may be carry-over from other donors' samples.

The chain joins TRBV7-9 to TRBJ1-2; D remains ambiguous. V lost 7 bases, J lost 4 bases, and 25 bases lay in between. CDR1 is SEHNR and CDR2 is FQNEAQ in the germline V gene (reference sequence). The CDR3 is made up of 17 amino acids. CDR3 loop: CASNSAWVVHVAYGYTF. DNA for the CDR3: TGTGCCAGCAACTCGGCATGGGTAGTGCACGTAGCCTATGGCTACACCTTC.

The chain joins TRBV7-9 to TRBJ2-1, with 7 bases fitting TRBD1. This CDR3 contains 18 residues. Trimming removed 6 bases from V and 0 bases from J; junction bases left unmatched: 14. Germline-derived CDR1 and CDR2 are SEHNR and FQNEAQ (reference sequence). CDR3 region: CASSGRGTDLSSYNEQFF. The CDR3 coding sequence is TGTGCCAGCAGTGGGCGTGGGACAGATTTAAGCTCCTACAATGAGCAGTTCTTC.

This chain uses TRBV7-2 with TRBJ2-3; 10 bases are a match to TRBD1. The germline CDR1 and CDR2 sequences are SGHTA and FQGNSA. Trimming took 5 bases from V and 5 from J; bases not matched to a gene: 7. CDR3 size: 15 residues. The CDR3, as DNA: TGTGCCAGCAGCCCCCCGGGACAGGGGCAAGATACGCAGTATTTT. This sequence encodes CASSPPGQGQDTQYF.

This rearrangement joins TRBV4-1 to TRBJ2-2; 9 bases are a match to TRBD2. Trimming removed 4 bases from V and 4 bases from J; junction bases left unmatched: 7. The CDR3 loop spans 16 amino acids. The V gene's germline CDR1 is MGHRA and CDR2 YSYEKL. CDR3 amino acids: CASSLHAGGVTGELFF. CDR3 nucleotides: TGCGCCAGCAGCCTCCACGCGGGGGGGGTCACCGGGGAGCTGTTTTTT.

This clonotype was seen only a few times. This sequence joins TRBV7-9 and TRBJ1-2; D gene uncertain. Germline CDR1 reads SEHNR; CDR2 reads FQNEAQ (reference sequence). V was shortened by 10 bases and J by 3 bases, with 24 bases between the two germline ends. CDR3 length equals 16 residues. CDR3 coding DNA: TGTGCCAACACCCCCGTCCCGGGGAGGGAAGACTATGGCTACACCTTC. Translation gives CANTPVPGREDYGYTF.

This clonotype was counted only a few times. Relative to the germline gene, one junction end is altered; a read error may explain this. This chain joins TRBV6-5 and TRBJ2-3, with no clear D. Germline V gene sequence: CDR1 MNHEY, CDR2 SVGAGI. The CDR3 has 13 amino acids. CDR3 region: CASSYDRTDTQYF. CDR3 DNA sequence: TGTGCCAGCAGTTACGACCGCACGGATACGCAGTATTTT.

V gene TRBV18 combines with J gene TRBJ1-2; 7 positions match TRBD1. Looked up from germline, CDR1 is KGHSH and CDR2 is LQKENI. With 2 bases clipped from V and 4 bases from J, the junction kept 13 bases outside the gene matches. This CDR3 has 17 amino acids. CDR3 sequence reads: CASSPGQVPGWGYGYTF. The CDR3 DNA follows: TGTGCCAGCTCACCAGGACAGGTGCCCGGGTGGGGCTATGGCTACACCTTC.

This clonotype was counted at least ten times. This chain uses TRBV11-3 with TRBJ1-1, with D possibly TRBD1 on 5 matching bases. This CDR3 spans 14 amino acids. Germline V gives CDR1 SGHNT, CDR2 YENEEA. V was shortened by 5 bases and J by 3 bases, with 13 bases between the two germline ends. CDR3 DNA sequence: TGTGCCAGCAGCCCCGGAGGGGAGTACACTGAAGCTTTCTTT. It is translated as CASSPGGEYTEAFF.

The V and J genes are TRBV9 and TRBJ2-1; 7 bases fit TRBD1. Germline-derived CDR1 and CDR2 are SGDLS and YYNGEE. CDR3 size: 15 residues. Trimming at V came to 3 bases and at J to 6 bases, leaving 9 bases not matched to a gene. This chain's CDR3 is CASSGIGGYFNEQFF. Here the CDR3 DNA reads TGTGCCAGCAGCGGGATAGGGGGCTACTTCAATGAGCAGTTCTTC.

This rearrangement joins TRBV28 to TRBJ2-3; possibly TRBD1 for D (6 bases). The V gene lost 5 bases and the J gene lost 2 bases, with 14 bases spanning the gap. The length of the CDR3 is 15 residues. In germline, CDR1 is MDHEN, CDR2 SYDVKM. Written as DNA, the CDR3 is TGTGCCAGCAGTACCATAAGGGGGTTCACAGATACGCAGTATTTT. It specifies CASSTIRGFTDTQYF.

There are a few counts of this clonotype. The chain has TRBV5-4 and TRBJ1-6; 7 bases agree with TRBD1. CDR3 size: 15 residues. Trimming at V came to 4 bases and at J to 5 bases, leaving 6 bases not matched to a gene. Germline V gives CDR1 SGHNT, CDR2 YYREEE (reference sequence). This CDR3 is CASSKRTGDNSPLHF. CDR3 bases: TGTGCCAGCAGCAAAAGGACAGGAGATAATTCACCCCTCCACTTT.

V gene TRBV7-8 combines with J gene TRBJ1-5; D gene ambiguous. The CDR3 covers 13 residues. Trimming took off 4 bases at V and 6 bases at J, with 10 bases between the two ends. The germline V gene has CDR1 SGHVS and CDR2 FQNEAQ. Here the CDR3 reads CASSSTSGQPQHF. DNA of the CDR3: TGTGCCAGCAGCTCAACCTCCGGTCAGCCCCAGCATTTT.

This chain uses TRBV20-1 with TRBJ2-4; a weak D match, TRBD2 (5 bases). V was pared by 5 bases and J by 3 bases, with 20 bases between. Germline V gene sequence: CDR1 DFQATT, CDR2 SNEGSKA (reference sequence). The CDR3 loop spans 16 amino acids. The DNA of the CDR3 is TGCAGTGCTCCCCCCGGGGTGGAGATCGGCAAAAACATTCAGTACTTC. Encoded protein: CSAPPGVEIGKNIQYF.

This clonotype occurred a few times. The chain couples TRBV4-1 to TRBJ1-5; 8 bases are a match to TRBD1. V trimming: 2 bases; J trimming: 0 bases; junction bases outside the gene matches: 9. CDR1 is MGHRA and CDR2 is YSYEKL in the germline V gene. CDR3 length: 18 amino acids. The CDR3 region has the DNA TGCGCCAGCAGCCAATACGGGGGACAGGTCCTTAGCAATCAGCCCCAGCATTTT. Translated, it gives CASSQYGGQVLSNQPQHF.

This clonotype was detected a few times. The junction departs from germline at one end; a sequencing error may be responsible. V and J are TRBV7-6 and TRBJ1-3, with 12 bases fitting TRBD1. The CDR3 spans 15 residues. Germline CDR1 SGHVS, CDR2 FNYEAQ. CDR3 loop: CASSPRPGTGGRQDF. As DNA, the CDR3 is TGTGCCAGCAGCCCACGTCCCGGGACAGGGGGCCGGCAGGATTTT.